This TCR beta chain was profiled in a study of beta chain features in type 1 diabetes. Broader study findings: Insertions at VDJ junctions were less frequent in type 1 diabetes patients. These patients also deleted more nucleotides at the same junctions. PCR might preferentially amplify shorter templates, equally in patients and controls. Whether HLA type affects TCRB rearrangement stayed undetermined in the present work.

The junction had 4 bases not matched to a gene; V was cut back by 0 bases and J by 10 bases. CDR1 is SGHNT, CDR2 YYREEE, per germline (reference sequence). The CDR3 sequence is 15 residues long. As regards this clone: The antigen is not known.

The investigators reverse transcribed all of the isolated RNA, so they sequenced expressed TCRB transcripts. Data came from immunoSEQ multiplex PCR; TCRdb stores just in-frame clones and leaves some out. The table includes around 300,000 clones, around 7.3% detected once. This sequence originates from a woman under 30 in good health. The specimen was central memory CD4+ T cells from blood. This chain uses TRBV5-4 with TRBJ1-6; 10 positions agree with TRBD1. CDR3 in amino acids: CASSLGQGARSPLHF. The CDR3 coding sequence is TGTGCCAGCAGCTTGGGACAGGGGGCGAGGTCACCCCTCCACTTT.